This TCR beta chain was obtained from a study of T cells after yellow fever vaccination. Across the whole study: Fractions containing few cells were prepared with SMART-Seq v4 Ultra Low Input. Study-wide results and limits: Some clonotypes were seen in both the CD4 and the CD8 compartments. These made up a small share and likely arose from convergent recombination. At 95% to 97% for CD4 and approximately 88% for CD8, most primary-vaccination clones showed up again after the booster.

J lost 7 bases, V lost 0 bases, and 3 bases had no gene match. This CDR3 comprises 14 residues. Germline values: CDR1 KGHSH, CDR2 LQKENI. As TCR cDNA was made by 5'RACE template switching, a universal primer site and UMIs were added. MiXCR, run by TCRdb on the 5' RACE reads, gives a single entry per CDR3 protein. The repertoire includes hundreds of thousands of distinct CDR3 sequences, 3% to 4.5% of them detected once, and roughly a quarter sits in the top ten. This clonotype was counted ten times or more. Its antigen is unidentified. The starting material was PBMCs, obtained on the day of the yellow fever booster vaccination. The sequence was obtained from a man younger than 35 who received the YFV17D yellow fever vaccine. The rearrangement uses TRBV18 and TRBJ2-1, with 7 positions matching TRBD2. CDR3 bases: TGTGCCAGCTCACCACCCCGGGGGGTGAATGAGCAGTTCTTC. Translating it yields CASSPPRGVNEQFF.